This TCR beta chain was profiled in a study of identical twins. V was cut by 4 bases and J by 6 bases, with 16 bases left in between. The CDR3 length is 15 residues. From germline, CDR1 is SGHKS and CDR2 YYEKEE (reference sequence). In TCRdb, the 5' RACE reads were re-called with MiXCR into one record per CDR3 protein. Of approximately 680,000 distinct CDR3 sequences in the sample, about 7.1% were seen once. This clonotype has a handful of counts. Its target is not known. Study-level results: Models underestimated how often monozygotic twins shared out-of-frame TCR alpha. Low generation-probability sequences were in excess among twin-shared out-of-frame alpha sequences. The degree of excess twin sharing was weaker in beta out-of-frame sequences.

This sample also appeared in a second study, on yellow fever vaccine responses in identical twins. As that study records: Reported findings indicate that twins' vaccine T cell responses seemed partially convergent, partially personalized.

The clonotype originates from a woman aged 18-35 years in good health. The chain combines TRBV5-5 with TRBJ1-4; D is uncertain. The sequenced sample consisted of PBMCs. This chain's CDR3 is CASSVGRTEHEKLFF. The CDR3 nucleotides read TGTGCCAGCAGCGTCGGACGGACCGAACATGAAAAACTGTTTTTT.